This TCR beta chain is drawn from a study of T cell responses to AZD1222 COVID-19 vaccine. Study-level points and caveats: Elevations in Spike-specific TCR breadth and depth followed administration of two AZD1222 doses. White British ancestry dominated among donors, who included more females, and clonal diversity was possibly underestimated. Repertoires were collected only later (after the peak T cell response had occurred). Regions 160-218 and 743-854 dominated among vaccine-associated CD4 TCRs spanning spike.

Of note for this clone: The antigen is not known.

Generated by immunoSEQ multiplex PCR, the TCRdb table keeps only in-frame clones and is missing some. The repertoire includes some 150,000 clones, 90% to 95% of them detected once, and approximately 1.6% sits in the top ten. Trimming pared 0 bases from V and 5 bases from J, leaving 10 bases between. Looked up from germline, CDR1 is LGHNA and CDR2 is YSLEER. The CDR3 spans 14 residues. This sequence was found in an adult in good health. The source material was peripheral blood, sampled on day 0 of AZD1222 vaccination. The J gene is TRBJ1-2, the V gene TRBV4-3; tentative D call: TRBD1 (5 bases). This CDR3 reads CASSQDRDRYGYTF. As DNA, the CDR3 is TGCGCCAGCAGCCAAGACAGGGACCGATATGGCTACACCTTC.